This passage covers 6 T cell receptor beta chains from one sample sequenced in a study of identical twins. TCRdb analysed the 5' RACE reads with MiXCR anew, one entry per CDR3 protein. Here the sample spans hundreds of thousands of distinct CDR3 sequences, around 12% being singletons. These records were also assigned to another study, of yellow fever vaccine responses in identical twins.

Material: PBMCs. The receptors derive from a woman aged 18-29 years in good health.

The V and J genes are TRBV7-9 and TRBJ1-2; D unclear. CDR1 is SEHNR, CDR2 FQNEAQ, per germline (reference sequence). The CDR3 covers 15 residues. Trimming took 1 base from V and 8 from J, leaving 17 bases between them. The CDR3 region is CASSLEEEGRRGYTF. The CDR3 DNA is TGTGCCAGCAGCTTAGAGGAGGAAGGCCGCCGGGGCTACACCTTC.

This clonotype was seen a few times. The chain carries TRBV10-3 and TRBJ2-3, with TRBD2 matching over 8 bases. Germline-derived CDR1 and CDR2 are ENHRY and SYGVKD. V lost 3 bases to trimming and J lost 1 base; unmatched junction nucleotides: 0. The CDR3 loop spans 14 amino acids. The CDR3 loop is CAISDGGGTDTQYF. Here the CDR3 DNA reads TGTGCCATCAGTGACGGGGGGGGCACAGATACGCAGTATTTT.

This sequence joins TRBV20-1 and TRBJ1-5; D is possibly TRBD1 (6 bases). V shed 6 bases and J shed 2 bases, with 14 bases lying between them. Per germline, CDR1 DFQATT and CDR2 SNEGSKA (reference sequence). CDR3 length: 14 residues. The DNA for the CDR3 is TGCAGTGCGGCCCCGGACAGTCGCAATCAGCCCCAGCATTTT. Translated: CSAAPDSRNQPQHF.

The sample holds a few counts of this clonotype. The J gene is TRBJ2-5, the V gene TRBV24-1; 10 nucleotides align to TRBD1. Unmatched junction bases numbered 11, after V lost 6 bases and J lost 5 bases. The CDR3 totals 16 residues. The V gene's germline CDR1 is KGHDR and CDR2 SFDVKD. Here the CDR3 reads CATSRHKPGQGETQYF. The CDR3 DNA is TGTGCCACCAGTCGTCATAAACCGGGACAGGGGGAGACCCAGTACTTC.

There are many counts of this clonotype. The CDR3, as DNA: TGTGCCAGCAGCTATAACCAGGGGAGCTCCTACAATGAGCAGTTCTTC. The encoded protein is CASSYNQGSSYNEQFF. V and J are TRBV14 and TRBJ2-1, with D maybe TRBD1 (6 bases). This CDR3 is built from 16 residues. Between the trimmed V and J ends, which lost 5 bases and 0 bases, there was a span of 14 bases. CDR1 and CDR2 from the germline V gene are SGHDN and FVKESK.

The gene calls are TRBV5-1 and TRBJ2-1, with 7 bases aligning to TRBD1. CDR1 SGHRS and CDR2 YFSETQ come from the germline V gene. Trimming at V came to 4 bases and at J to 5 bases, leaving 21 bases not matched to a gene. The CDR3 length is 19 residues. This CDR3 is CASSHIGGRGLGIDNEQFF. CDR3 bases: TGCGCCAGCAGCCATATCGGCGGCAGGGGGTTAGGGATAGACAATGAGCAGTTCTTC. Supplemented by reference TRBV5-1 and TRBJ2-1, the full variable domain reads KAGVTQTPRYLIKTRGQQVTLSCSPISGHRSVSWYQQTPGQGLQFLFEYFSETQRNKGNFPGRFSGRQFSNSRSEMNVSTLELGDSALYLCASSHIGGRGLGIDNEQFFGPGTRLTVL.